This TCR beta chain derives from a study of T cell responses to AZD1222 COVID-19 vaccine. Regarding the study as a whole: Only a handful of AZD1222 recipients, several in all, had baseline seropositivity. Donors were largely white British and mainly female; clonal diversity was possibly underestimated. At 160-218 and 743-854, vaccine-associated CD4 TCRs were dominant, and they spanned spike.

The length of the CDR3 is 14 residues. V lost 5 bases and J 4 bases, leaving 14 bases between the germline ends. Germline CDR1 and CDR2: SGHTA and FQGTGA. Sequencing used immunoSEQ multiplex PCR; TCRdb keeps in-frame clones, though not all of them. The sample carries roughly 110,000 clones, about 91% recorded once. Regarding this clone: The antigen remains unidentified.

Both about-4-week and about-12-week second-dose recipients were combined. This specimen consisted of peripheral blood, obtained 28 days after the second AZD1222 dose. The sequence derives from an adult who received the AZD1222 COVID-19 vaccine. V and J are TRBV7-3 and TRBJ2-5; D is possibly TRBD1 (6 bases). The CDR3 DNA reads TGTGCCAGCAGCCCGGGCAGGGGCCCAGAGACCCAGTACTTC. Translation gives CASSPGRGPETQYF.